This TCR beta chain comes out of a study of blood T cells in healthy people across ages. PCR was performed a second time for roughly 7 to 11 cycles using a sample-barcoded 5' primer and a J-beta primer mix. TCRdb reprocessed the 5' RACE reads via MiXCR and lists one record per CDR3 protein. The sample consists of fewer than 1,000,000 distinct CDR3 sequences, roughly 44% of them appearing once. This CDR3 has 15 residues. CDR1 is SGHRS and CDR2 is YFSETQ in the germline V gene. This TCR was recovered from a man in his sixties in good health. V and J are TRBV5-1 and TRBJ2-7; TRBD1 aligns across 9 bases. The end of the DNA aligns better with TRBJ2-5, so the J call may be wrong. Input material: blood. In DNA, the CDR3 is TGCGCCAGCAGCCCACTACAGGGGGCACGGGAGACCCAGTACTTC. Translation gives CASSPLQGARETQYF.